This TCR beta chain was documented in a study of T cells in Graves' hyperthyroidism and ophthalmopathy. General study results and limits: Expanded thyroid clonotypes (above 0.001) were mostly also found in blood. A 13 V-J signature model discriminated ophthalmopathy versus stable hyperthyroidism.

Graves' hyperthyroidism without ophthalmopathy progression within 18 months was termed stable. Clinicians diagnosed patients from clinical symptoms, serum thyroxine and TRAb, thyroid ultrasound and orbital computed tomography. CDR1 is MDHEN and CDR2 is SYDVKM in the germline V gene. The CDR3 sequence is 16 residues long. The J segment lost 4 bases and the V segment lost 1 base, leaving 8 bases of the junction unmatched. Amplified regions were TCR beta CDR3 sequences from RNA transcripts. Carried out on the TCR CDR3, a first-round RT-PCR used the HTBI primer set. One entry per CDR3 protein, called by TCRdb with MiXCR from the multiplex PCR reads. The data show approximately 630,000 distinct CDR3 sequences, 16% seen once. This clonotype was found many times. Its target is not known.

The gene calls are TRBV28 and TRBJ2-5; 8 bases agree with TRBD2. This TCR derives from a woman in her thirties with Graves' hyperthyroidism. Material: blood. Here the CDR3 DNA reads TGTGCCAGCAGTTTATACGGAAGCGGGAGTGGAGAGACCCAGTACTTC. Residues: CASSLYGSGSGETQYF.